Listed here are 16 T cell receptor beta chains from one sample, sequenced in a study of shared clonotypes between healthy human individuals (TCRdb year 2020). The receptor library was made with the immunoSEQ multiplex PCR assay. TCRdb took this table from immuneACCESS and kept in-frame rearrangements with V and J called. Such tables lack part of the clones; where checked against another copy, unresolved V genes explain under half of the gap, and the rest is unexplained. The sample profile shows a few million clones; around nine tenths of them were found once. The ten largest clonotypes hold over 0.12% of the sample. The sample consisted of naive CD4+ T cells sorted from blood. The meaning of the sample's cell subset or site label: CD45RA+ positively selected. The receptors derive from a man younger than 35 in good health.

The DNA for the CDR3 is TGCGCCAGCAGCTTGGGCGGACAGCTTATTAATGAAAAACTGTTTTTT. Protein sequence: CASSLGGQLINEKLFF. The V gene is TRBV5-1, the J gene TRBJ1-4, with D tentatively TRBD1 (6 bases). Trimming stripped 0 bases from V and 4 bases from J, with 13 bases between. The CDR3 spans 16 residues. Germline V CDR1 and CDR2: SGHRS, YFSETQ.

Concerning this clone: Germline is not matched at one junction end, which may reflect a read error. The chain is built from TRBV2 and TRBJ1-6; a possible D gene is TRBD1 (5 bases). CDR3 size: 16 residues. The germline CDR1 and CDR2 sequences are SNHLY and FYNNEI. The CDR3 nucleotides read TGTGCCAGCGGGGTGCCTTCCGGGACTCGCAATTCACCCCTCCGCTTT. Its translation is CASGVPSGTRNSPLRF.

J is TRBJ2-1 and V is TRBV19; 9 bases line up with TRBD2. CDR3 size: 17 residues. Germline V gene sequence: CDR1 LNHDA, CDR2 SQIVND (reference sequence). J lost 7 bases, V lost 4 bases, and 14 bases had no gene match. The CDR3 here is CASSKGLAGAAGNEQFF. In DNA, the CDR3 is TGTGCCAGTAGTAAGGGACTAGCAGGGGCCGCGGGGAATGAGCAGTTCTTC.

V gene TRBV19 combines with J gene TRBJ2-1; perhaps TRBD2 as D (5 bases). CDR1 and CDR2 (germline): LNHDA, SQIVND (reference sequence). Between the trimmed V and J ends, which lost 5 bases and 0 bases, there was a span of 17 bases. The CDR3 extends over 17 amino acids. The CDR3 sequence is CASSLKDLTYSYNEQFF. CDR3 sequence (DNA): TGTGCCAGTAGTCTGAAGGACTTAACCTACTCCTACAATGAGCAGTTCTTC. The full variable domain, completed using reference TRBV19 and TRBJ2-1, is DGGITQSPKYLFRKEGQNVTLSCEQNLNHDAMYWYRQDPGQGLRLIYYSQIVNDFQKGDIAEGYSVSREKKESFPLTVTSAQKNPTAFYLCASSLKDLTYSYNEQFFGPGTRLTVL.

This chain links TRBV30 with TRBJ1-1, with 7 bases fitting TRBD1. Germline V CDR1 and CDR2: GTSNPN, SVGIG (reference sequence). V gave up 0 bases and J gave up 7 bases; unmatched junction bases: 8. The CDR3 sequence is 14 residues long. The DNA for the CDR3 is TGTGCCTGGAGTGTAGAGCTGGCAGGGGGTGAAGCTTTCTTT. This codes for CAWSVELAGGEAFF. The full variable domain, completed using reference TRBV30 and TRBJ1-1, is SQTIHQWPATLVQPVGSPLSLECTVEGTSNPNLYWYRQAAGRGLQLLFYSVGIGQISSEVPQNLSASRPQDRQFILSSKKLLLSDSGFYLCAWSVELAGGEAFFGQGTRLTVV.

The chain has TRBV7-2 and TRBJ2-1, with 14 bases matching TRBD2. The junction had 5 bases not matched to a gene; V was cut back by 4 bases and J by 6 bases. CDR1 is SGHTA, CDR2 FQGNSA, per germline. There are 16 residues in the CDR3. The CDR3 DNA is TGTGCCAGCAGCTCCCGAGGGACTAGCGGGGGCAATGAGCAGTTCTTC. Translating it yields CASSSRGTSGGNEQFF.

Concerning this clone: In the same sample, other DNA sequences code for this CDR3. This chain connects TRBV7-3 to TRBJ1-5; possibly TRBD1 for D (5 bases). V gave up 0 bases and J gave up 2 bases, with 5 bases separating them. There are 14 residues in the CDR3. The germline V gene encodes CDR1 SGHTA and CDR2 FQGTGA. CDR3 DNA: TGTGCCAGCAGCTTAACGGGGGGCAATCAGCCCCAGCATTTT. Translated, it gives CASSLTGGNQPQHF.

This rearrangement joins TRBV10-1 to TRBJ2-7, with 9 bases matching TRBD2. There are 14 residues in the CDR3. V gave up 6 bases and J gave up 0 bases; unmatched junction bases: 3. Germline values: CDR1 WNHNN, CDR2 SYGVQD (reference sequence). The chain's CDR3 is CASRTSGLSYEQYF. CDR3 DNA sequence: TGCGCCAGCAGGACTAGCGGACTCTCCTACGAGCAGTACTTC.

The chain links TRBV6-6 to TRBJ2-1; weak D call: TRBD2 (6 bases). V lost 5 bases to trimming and J lost 3 bases, with 14 bases between them. This CDR3 spans 15 amino acids. Germline CDR1 reads MNHNY; CDR2 reads SVGAGI (reference sequence). The CDR3 region has the DNA TGTGCCAGCAGTAATAGCGGAAACGACTACAATGAGCAGTTCTTC. Amino acid sequence: CASSNSGNDYNEQFF.

The chain is built from TRBV25-1 and TRBJ1-2; 8 bases fit TRBD1. The CDR3 is 18 residues long. The germline V gene has CDR1 MGHDK and CDR2 SYGVNS. With V trimmed by 6 bases and J by 0 bases, 15 bases remained unmatched. The CDR3 DNA is TGTGCCAGCAGAATACCGGGACAGGTAGATTGGCCTAACTATGGCTACACCTTC. This sequence encodes CASRIPGQVDWPNYGYTF.

The chain combines TRBV5-1 with TRBJ1-2; 8 positions match TRBD1. J was trimmed by 7 bases and V by 3 bases; bases with no gene match: 8. The CDR3 has 14 amino acids. The germline V gene has CDR1 SGHRS and CDR2 YFSETQ. CDR3 sequence (DNA): TGCGCCAGCAGCTCGACAGGGGAGAGGAGTGGCTACACCTTC. It codes for CASSSTGERSGYTF. The whole variable domain, filled in from reference TRBV5-1 and TRBJ1-2, reads KAGVTQTPRYLIKTRGQQVTLSCSPISGHRSVSWYQQTPGQGLQFLFEYFSETQRNKGNFPGRFSGRQFSNSRSEMNVSTLELGDSALYLCASSSTGERSGYTFGSGTRLTVV.

A word on this clone: In the same sample, other DNA sequences code for this CDR3. The chain couples TRBV6-6 to TRBJ1-5, with D unresolved. Deletions cut 0 bases from V and 2 bases from J, with 5 bases between. CDR1 and CDR2 from the germline V gene are MNHNY and SVGAGI (reference sequence). The CDR3 has 14 amino acids. CDR3 residues: CASSYSGGNQPQHF. The CDR3 bases are TGTGCCAGCAGTTACTCGGGAGGCAATCAGCCCCAGCATTTT.

The chain recombines TRBV5-1 with TRBJ1-2; TRBD1 is a possible D gene (5 bases). The germline gives CDR1 SGHRS, CDR2 YFSETQ. The length of the CDR3 is 14 residues. V was pared by 5 bases and J by 4 bases, with 15 bases between. DNA for the CDR3: TGCGCCAGCAGACCAATCGCAGGGACCTATGGCTACACCTTC. Translated, it gives CASRPIAGTYGYTF.

The chain links TRBV7-2 to TRBJ2-3; 8 bases match TRBD1. V shed 5 bases and J 3 bases; nucleotides not matched to a gene: 7. CDR1 SGHTA and CDR2 FQGNSA come from the germline V gene. The CDR3 runs to 15 residues. CDR3 region: CASSQRTGTTDTQYF. CDR3 coding DNA: TGTGCCAGCAGCCAGAGGACAGGGACTACAGATACGCAGTATTTT.

The chain combines TRBV7-8 with TRBJ2-1, with 8 bases fitting TRBD2. J was trimmed by 3 bases and V by 5 bases; bases with no gene match: 6. Germline V gene sequence: CDR1 SGHVS, CDR2 FQNEAQ. This CDR3 contains 15 residues. The CDR3 is CASSPQLADYNEQFF. The CDR3 region has the DNA TGTGCCAGCAGCCCCCAACTAGCGGACTACAATGAGCAGTTCTTC.

This clone was seen only a few times. The chain is built from TRBV30 and TRBJ1-1; TRBD1 matches at 7 bases. V shed 5 bases, J shed 5 bases, and the junction held 2 bases outside the gene matches. The length of the CDR3 is 11 residues. Per the germline V gene, CDR1 is GTSNPN and CDR2 is SVGIG (reference sequence). The CDR3 region is CAWDRETEAFF. In DNA form, the CDR3 reads TGTGCCTGGGACAGGGAAACTGAAGCTTTCTTT.